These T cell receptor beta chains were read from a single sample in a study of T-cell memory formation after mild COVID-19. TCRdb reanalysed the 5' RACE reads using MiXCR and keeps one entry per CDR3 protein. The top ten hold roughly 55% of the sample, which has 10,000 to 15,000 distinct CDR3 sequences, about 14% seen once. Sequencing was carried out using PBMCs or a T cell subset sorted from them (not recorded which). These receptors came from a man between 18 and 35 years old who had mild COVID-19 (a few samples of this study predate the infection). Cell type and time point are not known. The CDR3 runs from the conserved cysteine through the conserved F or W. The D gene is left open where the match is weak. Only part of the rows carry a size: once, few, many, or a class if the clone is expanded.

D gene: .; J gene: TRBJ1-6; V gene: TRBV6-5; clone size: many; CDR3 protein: CASSPLYYSPLHF; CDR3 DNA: TGTGCCAGCAGTCCTCTTTATTATTCACCCCTCCACTTT
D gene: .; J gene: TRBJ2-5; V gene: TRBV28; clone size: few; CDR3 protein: CASSGNRKYPYQETQYF; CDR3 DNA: TGTGCCAGCAGTGGGAACAGGAAGTACCCGTACCAAGAGACCCAGTACTTC
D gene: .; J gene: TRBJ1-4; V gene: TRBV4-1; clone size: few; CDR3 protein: CASSQVGISEKLFF; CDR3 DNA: TGCGCCAGCAGCCAAGTGGGGATATCAGAAAAACTGTTTTTT
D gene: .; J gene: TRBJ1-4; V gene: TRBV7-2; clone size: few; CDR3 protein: CASSPGGGRATNEKLFF; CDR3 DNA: TGTGCCAGCAGCCCCGGCGGAGGGCGTGCAACTAATGAAAAACTGTTTTTT
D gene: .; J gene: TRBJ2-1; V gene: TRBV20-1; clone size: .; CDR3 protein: CSATERAASYNEQFF; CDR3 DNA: TGCAGTGCCACGGAGAGGGCAGCCTCCTACAATGAGCAGTTCTTC
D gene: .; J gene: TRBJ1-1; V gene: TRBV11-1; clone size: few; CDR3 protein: CASSFIGMNTEAFF; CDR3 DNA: TGTGCCAGCAGCTTTATCGGGATGAACACTGAAGCTTTCTTT
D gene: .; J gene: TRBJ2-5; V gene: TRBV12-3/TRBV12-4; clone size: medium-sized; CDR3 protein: CASTLGESSGETQYF; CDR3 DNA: TGTGCCAGCACCTTGGGCGAAAGCTCTGGAGAGACCCAGTACTTC
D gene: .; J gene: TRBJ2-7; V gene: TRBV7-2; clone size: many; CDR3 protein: CASSLATAFNDYEQYF; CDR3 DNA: TGTGCCAGCAGCTTAGCCACAGCGTTTAATGACTACGAGCAGTACTTC
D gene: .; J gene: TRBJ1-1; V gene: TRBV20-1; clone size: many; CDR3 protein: CSASLLGTPNTEAFF; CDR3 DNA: TGCAGTGCTAGTCTCTTAGGGACCCCGAACACTGAAGCTTTCTTT
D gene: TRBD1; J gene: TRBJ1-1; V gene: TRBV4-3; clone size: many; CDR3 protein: CASSQQDRGPGTEAFF; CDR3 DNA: TGCGCCAGCAGCCAGCAGGACAGGGGGCCGGGCACTGAAGCTTTCTTT
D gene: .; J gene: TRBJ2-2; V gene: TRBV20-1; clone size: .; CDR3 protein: CSGRHLTGELFF; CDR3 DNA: TGCAGTGGAAGACATCTAACCGGGGAGCTGTTTTTT
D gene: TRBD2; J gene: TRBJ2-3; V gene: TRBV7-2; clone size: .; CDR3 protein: CASSLYPLAGVTDTQYF; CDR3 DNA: TGTGCCAGCAGCTTATACCCACTAGCGGGGGTCACAGATACGCAGTATTTT
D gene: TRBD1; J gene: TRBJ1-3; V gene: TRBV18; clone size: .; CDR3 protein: CASSPRDRGPSGNTIYF; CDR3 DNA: TGTGCCAGCTCACCCCGGGACAGGGGGCCTTCTGGAAACACCATATATTTT
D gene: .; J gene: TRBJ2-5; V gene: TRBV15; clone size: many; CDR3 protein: CATSSPGRQEIETQYF; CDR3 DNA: TGTGCCACCAGCAGCCCGGGACGGCAGGAGATTGAGACCCAGTACTTC